This TCR beta chain was captured in a study of T cells in tuberculosis. As concerns this clone: Its matching antigen is unknown. This specimen includes other DNA sequences encoding the same CDR3.

CDR1 is MGHDK and CDR2 is SYGVNS in the germline V gene. The CDR3 has 12 residues. With 6 bases removed from V and 3 bases from J, the gap between germline ends came to 8 bases. Assay: immunoSEQ multiplex PCR; the TCRdb copy retains only in-frame clones and omits some. The sample lists 25,000 to 40,000 clones, 80% to 95% seen once, with roughly 7.7% in the top ten. General observations from the study: Smaller alpha distances in active tuberculosis partly reflected shorter CDR3-alpha lengths. Classification accuracy was 75% to 90% (AUROC around 0.9) with the GMM-specific repertoire.

This chain links TRBV25-1 with TRBJ1-2; D not certain. The sequencing sample was made of PBMCs. The clonotype was recovered from a donor aged 10 to 29 with latent tuberculosis or without tuberculosis infection. Some clones in this sample may be carry-over from other donors' samples. CDR3 sequence: CASSAGYYGYTF. The CDR3 region has the DNA TGTGCCAGCAGCGCAGGATACTATGGCTACACCTTC.